Shown below are 32 T cell receptor beta chains from a single sample sequenced in a study of beta chain features in type 1 diabetes. As every portion of the isolated RNA was reverse transcribed, the sequencing read expressed TCRB transcripts. Repertoires were generated with immunoSEQ multiplex PCR, while TCRdb's copy carries only in-frame clones and drops some. The sample holds more than 120,000 clones, about 10% seen once. Sequencing was carried out using naive CD4+ T cells from blood. These receptors were obtained from a man aged 18 to 29 in good health.

The rearrangement links TRBV25-1 to TRBJ1-4; 7 bases map to TRBD1. The CDR3 totals 14 residues. V shed 5 bases, J shed 6 bases, and the junction held 6 bases outside the gene matches. The V gene's germline CDR1 is MGHDK and CDR2 SYGVNS. The CDR3 loop reads CASSKDRQDEKLFF. The CDR3 coding sequence is TGTGCCAGCAGTAAGGACAGGCAGGATGAAAAACTGTTTTTT.

The rearrangement uses TRBV18 and TRBJ1-2; TRBD1 aligns across 8 bases. With V trimmed by 6 bases and J by 8 bases, 8 bases remained unmatched. This CDR3 has 13 amino acids. Germline loops: CDR1 KGHSH, CDR2 LQKENI. The CDR3 loop reads CASSDQGAQGYTF. The CDR3 bases are TGTGCCAGCTCCGATCAGGGGGCACAAGGCTACACCTTC.

This clone has more than one count but fewer than ten. CDR3 region: CASSPRTANTGELFF. The CDR3 DNA follows: TGTGCCAGCAGTCCCCGGACTGCGAACACCGGGGAGCTGTTTTTT. The chain links TRBV2 to TRBJ2-2, with TRBD2 as a possible D gene (5 bases). The V end lost 5 bases, the J end lost 0 bases, and 10 bases lay between the germline ends. CDR3 length: 15 amino acids. CDR1 is SNHLY and CDR2 is FYNNEI in the germline V gene.

This clone was seen at least ten times. The chain employs TRBV29-1 and TRBJ1-1; D is unclear. CDR1 SQVTM and CDR2 ANQGSEA come from the germline V gene. The CDR3 sequence is 11 residues long. The V end lost 7 bases, the J end lost 7 bases, and 13 bases lay between the germline ends. The chain's CDR3 is CSAGGQYEAFF. CDR3 DNA: TGCAGCGCCGGCGGGCAGTATGAAGCTTTCTTT.

V gene TRBV29-1 combines with J gene TRBJ1-2, with 7 bases that match TRBD1. Germline values: CDR1 SQVTM, CDR2 ANQGSEA. CDR3 length: 13 amino acids. V shed 4 bases, J shed 7 bases, and the junction held 9 bases outside the gene matches. CDR3 amino acids: CSVVAGGASGYTF. For the CDR3, the DNA is TGCAGCGTTGTGGCAGGGGGTGCGTCTGGCTACACCTTC.

This clone has only a few counts. This chain uses TRBV10-3 with TRBJ1-5; 11 bases fit TRBD1. CDR1 and CDR2 (germline): ENHRY, SYGVKD. The trim removed 1 base at V and 7 bases at J, leaving 3 bases unmatched. The CDR3 is 15 residues long. The CDR3 region is CAISEWTGGGQPQHF. The CDR3 nucleotides are TGTGCCATCAGTGAGTGGACAGGGGGCGGACAGCCCCAGCATTTT.

This clone was detected ten times or more. J is TRBJ2-1 and V is TRBV9; D is undetermined. The CDR3 length is 13 residues. Trimming removed 1 base at V and 4 bases at J, with 6 bases between. Germline values: CDR1 SGDLS, CDR2 YYNGEE. The CDR3 DNA follows: TGTGCCAGCAGCGTAAGTCTATACAATGAGCAGTTCTTC. Translation: CASSVSLYNEQFF.

The table lists this clone with a few counts. J is TRBJ2-3 and V is TRBV5-1, with 8 bases fitting TRBD2. The trim removed 4 bases at V and 4 bases at J, leaving 8 bases unmatched. Germline CDR1 SGHRS, CDR2 YFSETQ. This CDR3 spans 15 amino acids. The CDR3 loop reads CASSTGLASADTQYF. In DNA, the CDR3 is TGCGCCAGCAGCACCGGACTAGCTAGCGCAGATACGCAGTATTTT.

The V and J genes are TRBV7-2 and TRBJ1-1, with D maybe TRBD1 (5 bases). Trimming took 5 bases from V and 10 from J, leaving 17 bases between them. The CDR3 covers 13 residues. CDR1 and CDR2 (germline): SGHTA, FQGNSA. The CDR3 region has the DNA TGTGCCAGCAGCCCCCGGCCAGCCGGGGGAGCTTTCTTT. Translated, it gives CASSPRPAGGAFF.

V gene TRBV6-6 combines with J gene TRBJ1-4; D remains unclear. This CDR3 spans 13 amino acids. V lost 6 bases and J 3 bases, leaving 8 bases between the germline ends. CDR1 is MNHNY, CDR2 SVGAGI, per germline (reference sequence). CDR3 nucleotides: TGTGCCAGCAGACTCGATTCTAATGAAAAACTGTTTTTT. This sequence encodes CASRLDSNEKLFF.

This clone was picked up a small number of times. The J gene is TRBJ2-5, the V gene TRBV7-7; a possible D gene is TRBD1 (6 bases). Trimming pared 5 bases from V and 6 bases from J, leaving 16 bases between. CDR3 length equals 14 residues. CDR1 is SSHAT, CDR2 FNYEAQ, per germline (reference sequence). Written as DNA, the CDR3 is TGTGCCAGCAGCCTGGACAGCCTTGGGAAGACCCAGTACTTC. Translated: CASSLDSLGKTQYF.

Only a few counts were recorded for this clone. This chain connects TRBV6-5 to TRBJ2-7; TRBD1 agrees at 7 bases. Trimming took 2 bases from V and 4 from J; bases not matched to a gene: 8. The CDR3 covers 15 residues. The V gene's germline CDR1 is MNHEY and CDR2 SVGAGI. CDR3 residues: CASSYGGKGAYEQYF. The CDR3 region has the DNA TGTGCCAGCAGTTACGGTGGAAAGGGGGCTTACGAGCAGTACTTC.

This clone was counted between two and nine times. The chain is built from TRBV29-1 and TRBJ2-1; the match to TRBD2 covers 8 bases. Germline trimming cut 7 bases from V and 7 bases from J; bases unmatched to any gene: 9. Germline CDR1 reads SQVTM; CDR2 reads ANQGSEA. This CDR3 has 13 residues. The CDR3 DNA sequence: TGCAGCGCCGAGGGCCGGGGGGGGAATGAGCAGTTCTTC. It encodes CSAEGRGGNEQFF.

This clone was detected a few times. The rearrangement uses TRBV2 and TRBJ2-5; no firm D call. Germline V gives CDR1 SNHLY, CDR2 FYNNEI. The CDR3 is made up of 14 amino acids. V was shortened by 2 bases and J by 5 bases, with 12 bases between the two germline ends. CDR3 sequence reads: CASSEWAQMETQYF. DNA of the CDR3: TGTGCCAGCAGTGAATGGGCCCAAATGGAGACCCAGTACTTC.

The chain couples TRBV10-1 to TRBJ2-7, with a possible D match to TRBD1 (7 bases). Germline V gene lookup returns CDR1 WNHNN and CDR2 SYGVQD (reference sequence). There are 11 residues in the CDR3. Trimming left V 5 bases short and J 6 bases short, with 8 bases between. CDR3 region: CASSQGGEQYF. DNA for the CDR3: TGCGCCAGCAGTCAGGGGGGCGAGCAGTACTTC.

This clone was recorded a few times. The chain recombines TRBV5-1 with TRBJ1-6, with TRBD1 matching 10 bases. The CDR3 length is 14 residues. The V gene end was trimmed by 4 bases and the J gene end by 8 bases; junction bases not matched to a gene: 3. The germline CDR1 and CDR2 sequences are SGHRS and YFSETQ. The CDR3 reads CASSPGTGDSPLHF. CDR3 sequence (DNA): TGCGCCAGCAGCCCCGGGACAGGGGATTCACCCCTCCACTTT.

This clone appeared a few times. The chain recombines TRBV2 with TRBJ1-5; D ambiguous. This CDR3 is 14 amino acids long. V was shortened by 2 bases and J by 0 bases, with 5 bases between the two germline ends. Per germline, CDR1 SNHLY and CDR2 FYNNEI. DNA for the CDR3: TGTGCCAGCAGTGAATCTAATAGCAATCAGCCCCAGCATTTT. Its translation is CASSESNSNQPQHF.

There are a few counts of this clone. J is TRBJ2-2 and V is TRBV6-5, with 7 positions matching TRBD1. The germline gives CDR1 MNHEY, CDR2 SVGAGI. J was trimmed by 3 bases and V by 5 bases; bases with no gene match: 6. This CDR3 comprises 15 residues. CDR3 nucleotide sequence: TGTGCCAGCAGTCAACAGGGGCGGGACACCGGGGAGCTGTTTTTT. This gives the protein CASSQQGRDTGELFF.

This clone appeared a few times. This chain joins TRBV29-1 and TRBJ2-7; perhaps TRBD1 as D (7 bases). The CDR3 totals 12 residues. Trimming stripped 7 bases from V and 2 bases from J, with 12 bases between. Germline V gene data show CDR1 as SQVTM and CDR2 as ANQGSEA. This CDR3 reads CSGGDSTYEQYF. The CDR3 DNA sequence: TGCAGCGGGGGGGACAGCACCTACGAGCAGTACTTC.

The V gene is TRBV6-5, the J gene TRBJ1-5, with 8 bases identical to TRBD1. Trimming removed 4 bases from V and 7 bases from J; junction bases left unmatched: 6. Germline lookup yields CDR1 MNHEY and CDR2 SVGAGI. The CDR3 consists of 14 residues. The CDR3 reads CASSFRQGRQPQHF. DNA of the CDR3: TGTGCCAGCAGTTTTAGACAGGGGAGGCAGCCCCAGCATTTT.

This clone has just a few counts. The gene calls are TRBV7-2 and TRBJ2-5; 7 bases match TRBD2. Trimming at V came to 2 bases and at J to 2 bases, leaving 5 bases not matched to a gene. Germline CDR1 SGHTA, CDR2 FQGNSA. The CDR3 has 15 residues. In nucleotides, the CDR3 is TGTGCCAGCAGCTTATCTAGCGGCGTACAAGAGACCCAGTACTTC. It is translated as CASSLSSGVQETQYF.

V and J are TRBV5-1 and TRBJ2-3; TRBD2 aligns across 10 bases. CDR1 SGHRS and CDR2 YFSETQ come from the germline V gene. Trimming at V came to 0 bases and at J to 4 bases, leaving 5 bases not matched to a gene. The CDR3 is made up of 16 amino acids. The CDR3 reads CASSLALAGAADTQYF. The CDR3 DNA reads as TGCGCCAGCAGCTTGGCGCTAGCGGGGGCGGCAGATACGCAGTATTTT.

This clone showed up just a few times. The chain couples TRBV4-2 to TRBJ2-7, with a tentative D call TRBD2 (8 bases). The CDR3 length is 17 residues. Trimming stripped 0 bases from V and 0 bases from J, with 15 bases between. CDR1 is LGHNA and CDR2 is YNFKEQ in the germline V gene. The CDR3 sequence: CASSQDSGGTSSYEQYF. The DNA of the CDR3 is TGTGCCAGCAGCCAAGACTCAGGGGGGACTAGCTCCTACGAGCAGTACTTC.

The chain carries TRBV7-9 and TRBJ1-2; D possibly corresponds to TRBD1 (6 bases). V was cut by 0 bases and J by 5 bases, with 16 bases left in between. Germline CDR1 SEHNR, CDR2 FQNEAQ (reference sequence). CDR3 size: 16 residues. Written as DNA, the CDR3 is TGTGCCAGCAGCTTAGCCCGGGGGGGGCTAGGGTATGGCTACACCTTC. Translated: CASSLARGGLGYGYTF.

This clone was counted between two and nine times. At the DNA level, this CDR3 is encoded by other sequences in the same sample as well. V and J are TRBV7-6 and TRBJ2-5; D remains unclear. Trimming stripped 5 bases from V and 2 bases from J, with 3 bases between. This CDR3 comprises 11 residues. CDR1 is SGHVS and CDR2 is FNYEAQ in the germline V gene. The CDR3 nucleotides read TGTGCCAGCAGCCTGCAAGAGACCCAGTACTTC. Amino acid sequence: CASSLQETQYF. Full variable domain (rest looked up from reference TRBV7-6 and TRBJ2-5): GAGVSQSPRYKVTKRGQDVALRCDPISGHVSLYWYRQALGQGPEFLTYFNYEAQQDKSGLPNDRFSAERPEGSISTLTIQRTEQRDSAMYRCASSLQETQYFGPGTRLLVL.

The CDR3 is CASSFSSGSPLHF. The CDR3 nucleotides are TGTGCCAGCAGCTTCAGTTCTGGTTCACCCCTCCACTTT. V usage is TRBV7-8 and J usage is TRBJ1-6; D ambiguous. V was clipped by 3 bases and J by 9 bases, with 9 bases between them. This CDR3 is 13 amino acids long. The germline gives CDR1 SGHVS, CDR2 FQNEAQ.

J is TRBJ1-4 and V is TRBV7-8; D is perhaps TRBD1 (5 bases). From germline, CDR1 is SGHVS and CDR2 FQNEAQ. CDR3 length: 13 amino acids. V was clipped by 4 bases and J by 7 bases, with 10 bases between them. DNA for the CDR3: TGTGCCAGCAGCTCGCAGGGTGGTGAAAAACTGTTTTTT. This translates into CASSSQGGEKLFF.

The CDR3 DNA sequence: TGTGCCAGCAGCGGGAAGTGGAATGAAAAACTGTTTTTT. Translation: CASSGKWNEKLFF. The chain combines TRBV6-5 with TRBJ1-4, with D hard to call. V was trimmed by 6 bases and J by 5 bases, leaving 10 bases between them. The germline CDR1 and CDR2 sequences are MNHEY and SVGAGI. This CDR3 comprises 13 residues.

This clone occurred many times. This specimen includes other DNA sequences encoding the same CDR3. The chain uses TRBV5-1 and TRBJ2-7, with 9 bases aligning to TRBD1. J lost 1 base, V lost 2 bases, and 1 base had no gene match. This CDR3 is built from 14 residues. Per the germline V gene, CDR1 is SGHRS and CDR2 is YFSETQ. The CDR3 nucleotides are TGCGCCAGCAGCTTCGGACAGGGGTCCTACGAGCAGTACTTC. The encoded protein is CASSFGQGSYEQYF.

This clone was picked up a small number of times. This rearrangement joins TRBV7-2 to TRBJ2-3; 7 nucleotides line up with TRBD2. Losses at the gene ends were 6 bases for V and 2 bases for J; bases not matched to a gene: 8. In germline, CDR1 is SGHTA, CDR2 FQGNSA. The CDR3 is made up of 15 amino acids. CDR3 nucleotide sequence: TGTGCCAGCAGACTCGGCGGGGGAGCCACAGATACGCAGTATTTT. It codes for CASRLGGGATDTQYF.

This clone occurred a few times. The J gene is TRBJ2-3, the V gene TRBV5-4, with 8 bases that match TRBD2. This CDR3 contains 16 residues. CDR1 SGHNT and CDR2 YYREEE come from the germline V gene (reference sequence). Losses at the gene ends were 4 bases for V and 2 bases for J; bases not matched to a gene: 9. This CDR3 is CASSRGGGGTTDTQYF. CDR3 DNA: TGTGCCAGCAGCCGGGGAGGCGGGGGGACCACAGATACGCAGTATTTT. Drawing the rest from reference TRBV5-4 and TRBJ2-3, the complete variable domain is ETGVTQSPTHLIKTRGQQVTLRCSSQSGHNTVSWYQQALGQGPQFIFQYYREEENGRGNFPPRFSGLQFPNYSSELNVNALELDDSALYLCASSRGGGGTTDTQYFGPGTRLTVL.

The gene calls are TRBV23-1 and TRBJ1-1; no clear D gene. TRBV23-1 is annotated as an ORF whose role is uncertain. Trimming shortened V by 0 bases and J by 5 bases, and 19 bases separated the two germline ends. The CDR3 consists of 17 residues. CDR3 sequence (DNA): TGCGCCAGCAGTCAATCGAAGTGCAGGTGGTGCGGGACTGAAGCTTTCTTT. Protein sequence: CASSQSKCRWCGTEAFF.